The 21 T cell receptor beta chains listed next were all sequenced from one sample in a study of blood T cell repertoires in COVID-19. Profiled with immunoSEQ multiplex PCR; TCRdb holds only in-frame clones, not every one. Found here are roughly 64,000 clones, roughly 85% of them singletons; the top ten hold more than 0.95%. The sequenced sample consisted of peripheral blood. The receptor set was obtained from a man between 40 and 49 years old with acute or convalescent COVID-19.

The CDR3 DNA follows: TGTGCCAGCCGGGACACCACCTCCTACGAGCAGTACTTC. Translation gives CASRDTTSYEQYF. J is TRBJ2-7 and V is TRBV6-5; tentatively, D is TRBD1 (6 bases). Per germline, CDR1 MNHEY and CDR2 SVGAGI. The CDR3 has 13 residues. With 8 bases removed from V and 0 bases from J, the gap between germline ends came to 11 bases.

DNA for the CDR3: TGTGCCAGCAGCCCCATGGTGGCAATGTCCTACAATGAGCAGTTCTTC. Its translation: CASSPMVAMSYNEQFF. The V gene is TRBV11-3, the J gene TRBJ2-1; D not resolved. CDR1 and CDR2 (germline): SGHNT, YENEEA. CDR3 length: 16 amino acids. The V end lost 5 bases, the J end lost 1 base, and 15 bases lay between the germline ends.

The chain has TRBV19 and TRBJ1-6, with unresolved D. Trimming shortened V by 6 bases and J by 10 bases, and 16 bases separated the two germline ends. Germline values: CDR1 LNHDA, CDR2 SQIVND (reference sequence). There are 14 residues in the CDR3. This chain's CDR3 is CASRLLSPSSPLHF. CDR3 in DNA: TGTGCCAGTAGACTCCTAAGTCCTTCCTCACCCCTCCACTTT.

V usage is TRBV9 and J usage is TRBJ2-7; 8 bases match TRBD1. CDR1 is SGDLS, CDR2 YYNGEE, per germline. The CDR3 spans 14 residues. V shed 3 bases and J 5 bases; nucleotides not matched to a gene: 7. This CDR3 is CASSAATGAHEQYF. DNA of the CDR3: TGTGCCAGCAGCGCGGCGACAGGGGCCCACGAGCAGTACTTC. Filled out from reference TRBV9 and TRBJ2-7, the complete variable domain reads DSGVTQTPKHLITATGQRVTLRCSPRSGDLSVYWYQQSLDQGLQFLIQYYNGEERAKGNILERFSAQQFPDLHSELNLSSLELGDSALYFCASSAATGAHEQYFGPGTRLTVT.

This chain uses TRBV15 with TRBJ2-1, with D perhaps TRBD2 (6 bases). V lost 0 bases and J lost 1, with 10 bases in between. The CDR3 spans 16 residues. CDR1 LNHNV and CDR2 YYDKDF come from the germline V gene (reference sequence). This chain's CDR3 is CATSRDRGWSYNEQFF. In nucleotides, the CDR3 is TGTGCCACCAGCAGAGATCGGGGGTGGTCCTACAATGAGCAGTTCTTC.

This clone was seen only once. This chain connects TRBV5-1 to TRBJ2-1, with TRBD1 matching over 10 bases. Germline-derived CDR1 and CDR2 are SGHRS and YFSETQ. V gave up 0 bases and J gave up 9 bases; unmatched junction bases: 3. The CDR3 totals 14 residues. The CDR3 region has the DNA TGCGCCAGCAGCTTGGGAGACAGGGGGCTTGAGCAGTTCTTC. Translation gives CASSLGDRGLEQFF.

The chain has TRBV11-2 and TRBJ2-1, with 8 positions matching TRBD1. Germline CDR1 is SGHAT and CDR2 is FQNNGV. The CDR3 covers 15 residues. The V and J ends lost 1 base and 3 bases, in that order; junction bases with no gene match: 2. The CDR3 sequence: CASSLAGGIYNEQFF. Written as DNA, the CDR3 is TGTGCCAGCAGCTTAGCAGGGGGCATCTACAATGAGCAGTTCTTC. Full variable domain (rest looked up from reference TRBV11-2 and TRBJ2-1): EAGVAQSPRYKIIEKRQSVAFWCNPISGHATLYWYQQILGQGPKLLIQFQNNGVVDDSQLPKDRFSAERLKGVDSTLKIQPAKLEDSAVYLCASSLAGGIYNEQFFGPGTRLTVL.

V gene TRBV27 combines with J gene TRBJ1-2; the D gene is possibly TRBD1 (6 bases). Between the trimmed V and J ends, which lost 3 bases and 4 bases, there was a span of 9 bases. Looked up from germline, CDR1 is MNHEY and CDR2 is SMNVEV (reference sequence). The CDR3 totals 13 residues. For the CDR3, the DNA is TGTGCCAGCAGTTTTTCAGGGGCCTATGGCTACACCTTC. Protein product: CASSFSGAYGYTF.

This chain connects TRBV10-2 to TRBJ2-2; TRBD2 might be the D (6 bases). CDR3 length: 15 amino acids. The V and J ends lost 2 bases and 7 bases respectively, with 14 bases between them. Germline CDR1 reads WSHSY; CDR2 reads SAAADI. The CDR3 sequence: CASSERGLAGGELFF. Written as DNA, the CDR3 is TGCGCCAGCAGTGAGCGGGGACTGGCGGGCGGGGAGCTGTTTTTT.

V usage is TRBV5-1 and J usage is TRBJ2-4; 8 bases fit TRBD2. V lost 2 bases to trimming and J lost 4 bases; unmatched junction nucleotides: 2. Germline V gene data show CDR1 as SGHRS and CDR2 as YFSETQ. The CDR3 length is 14 residues. The CDR3 region is CASSLAGDKNIQYF. CDR3 sequence (DNA): TGCGCCAGCAGCTTAGCGGGGGATAAAAACATTCAGTACTTC. Using reference TRBV5-1 and TRBJ2-4 for the parts outside the CDR3, the full variable domain is KAGVTQTPRYLIKTRGQQVTLSCSPISGHRSVSWYQQTPGQGLQFLFEYFSETQRNKGNFPGRFSGRQFSNSRSEMNVSTLELGDSALYLCASSLAGDKNIQYFGAGTRLSVL.

The chain links TRBV11-2 to TRBJ2-2, with D uncertain. V was shortened by 3 bases and J by 2 bases, with 10 bases between the two germline ends. This CDR3 is built from 15 residues. CDR1 and CDR2 (germline): SGHAT, FQNNGV. CDR3 bases: TGTGCCAGCAGCTTTGGTCAGATAAACACCGGGGAGCTGTTTTTT. Its protein product is CASSFGQINTGELFF.

The V and J genes are TRBV10-3 and TRBJ2-3; 13 bases align to TRBD2. V shed 6 bases and J 1 base; nucleotides not matched to a gene: 1. CDR3 length: 15 amino acids. Germline-derived CDR1 and CDR2 are ENHRY and SYGVKD. In nucleotides, the CDR3 is TGTGCCATCAGAGGGACTAGCGGGGGCACAGATACGCAGTATTTT. Translation: CAIRGTSGGTDTQYF.

The V call is TRBV5-8, the J call TRBJ1-5, with TRBD1 matching over 7 bases. Germline CDR1 and CDR2: SGHTS and YDEGEE. There are 16 residues in the CDR3. The V gene end was trimmed by 4 bases and the J gene end by 6 bases; junction bases not matched to a gene: 13. DNA of the CDR3: TGTGCCAGCAGCCCGGGCGACAGGGTCAATGGTCAGCCCCAGCATTTT. Its protein is CASSPGDRVNGQPQHF. The full variable domain, rest sourced from reference TRBV5-8 and TRBJ1-5, is EAGVTQSPTHLIKTRGQQATLRCSPISGHTSVYWYQQALGLGLQFLLWYDEGEERNRGNFPPRFSGRQFPNYSSELNVNALELEDSALYLCASSPGDRVNGQPQHFGDGTRLSIL.

This clone came up a few times. The rearrangement links TRBV27 to TRBJ1-6; TRBD1 agrees at 10 bases. CDR3 size: 14 residues. CDR1 MNHEY and CDR2 SMNVEV come from the germline V gene (reference sequence). V lost 5 bases, J lost 11 bases, and 6 bases stayed unmatched. CDR3 bases: TGTGCCAGCAGTATCCGGGACAGGGGTCCACCCCTCCACTTT. Translated, it gives CASSIRDRGPPLHF.

The chain uses TRBV3-1 (or the pseudogene TRBV3-2) and TRBJ1-1; D perhaps matches TRBD1 (5 bases). The CDR3 has 16 amino acids. V was shortened by 5 bases and J by 7 bases, with 23 bases between the two germline ends. The germline CDR1 and CDR2 sequences are LGHDT and YNNKEL (reference sequence). CDR3 coding DNA: TGTGCCAGCAGCAGGTCTGAAACGGGGGGGTTGGGTGAAGCTTTCTTT. As protein: CASSRSETGGLGEAFF.

The chain combines TRBV30 with TRBJ2-7; 8 bases are shared with TRBD1. With V trimmed by 2 bases and J by 5 bases, 2 bases remained unmatched. This CDR3 region has 12 residues. Germline V gives CDR1 GTSNPN, CDR2 SVGIG (reference sequence). The DNA of the CDR3 is TGTGCCTGGAGTCGACAGGGGAACGAGCAGTACTTC. It codes for CAWSRQGNEQYF. Supplemented by reference TRBV30 and TRBJ2-7, the full variable domain reads SQTIHQWPATLVQPVGSPLSLECTVEGTSNPNLYWYRQAAGRGLQLLFYSVGIGQISSEVPQNLSASRPQDRQFILSSKKLLLSDSGFYLCAWSRQGNEQYFGPGTRLTVT.

The rearrangement links TRBV29-1 to TRBJ1-1, with D unclear. V was trimmed by 6 bases and J by 8 bases, leaving 10 bases between them. The CDR3 contains 10 residues. The V gene's germline CDR1 is SQVTM and CDR2 ANQGSEA. The CDR3 reads CSVLGGEAFF. CDR3 nucleotides: TGCAGCGTGCTAGGAGGGGAAGCTTTCTTT.

The CDR3 nucleotides read TGTGCCAGCAGCCCAGGACTAGCGGGGGGTCATGAGCAGTTCTTC. Translated, it gives CASSPGLAGGHEQFF. V is TRBV7-3 and J is TRBJ2-1, with 14 bases identical to TRBD2. This CDR3 contains 15 residues. CDR1 and CDR2 from the germline V gene are SGHTA and FQGTGA. J lost 8 bases, V lost 5 bases, and 5 bases had no gene match.

The chain combines TRBV9 with TRBJ1-2; D call uncertain. V was pared by 3 bases and J by 8 bases, with 17 bases between. Per germline, CDR1 SGDLS and CDR2 YYNGEE. The CDR3 length is 14 residues. CDR3 sequence (DNA): TGTGCCAGCAGCGCACTCGTGTCCTCAGGCGGCTACACCTTC. It yields the protein CASSALVSSGGYTF.

J is TRBJ1-2 and V is TRBV28, with D possibly being TRBD1 (6 bases). The CDR3 runs to 15 residues. V was cut by 6 bases and J by 2 bases, with 16 bases left in between. The germline V gene encodes CDR1 MDHEN and CDR2 SYDVKM. The CDR3 DNA follows: TGTGCCAGCAGGGCTAGAGGGCAGGGGAACTATGGCTACACCTTC. Amino acid sequence: CASRARGQGNYGYTF.

This chain connects TRBV10-3 to TRBJ1-4; TRBD1 matches 10 bases. CDR3 length: 14 residues. The germline CDR1 and CDR2 sequences are ENHRY and SYGVKD. V lost 6 bases and J lost 6; bases outside the gene matches: 4. The CDR3 sequence: CAISPGTGDEKLFF. The CDR3 DNA reads as TGTGCCATCAGCCCCGGGACAGGGGATGAAAAACTGTTTTTT.